The rows below give T cell receptor beta chains drawn from one sample of a study of T-cell memory formation after mild COVID-19. TCRdb re-derived calls from the 5' RACE reads in MiXCR, one entry per CDR3 protein. The repertoire holds about 210,000 distinct CDR3 sequences, roughly a tenth seen once, with just over 3% in the top ten. Input material: PBMCs or a T cell subset sorted from them (not recorded which). The receptors stem from a man aged 18 to 30 who had mild COVID-19 (a few samples of this study predate the infection). Cell type and time point are not known. CDR3s include the opening cysteine and the closing phenylalanine or tryptophan. Each record gives: D gene, V gene, J gene, clone size, CDR3 protein, CDR3 DNA. The D gene is left open where the match is weak. Rows may omit the clone size; those that give it use once, few, many or a size class.

>NA|TRBV20-1|TRBJ2-1|NA
CSAGLRGPRDEQFF
TGCAGTGCTGGTCTCCGGGGCCCCCGGGATGAGCAGTTCTTC
>TRBD1|TRBV18|TRBJ1-1|few
CASSPTGTGGTATEAFF
TGTGCCAGCTCACCTACCGGGACAGGGGGTACGGCCACTGAAGCTTTCTTT
>NA|TRBV4-1|TRBJ2-3|few
CASSLGLARTDTQYF
TGCGCCAGCAGCCTGGGGCTAGCGAGGACAGATACGCAGTATTTT
>TRBD1|TRBV7-9|TRBJ1-1|NA
CASSLLGQGGTEAFF
TGTGCCAGCAGTTTATTGGGACAGGGAGGGACTGAAGCTTTCTTT
>TRBD1|TRBV20-1|TRBJ2-5|few
CSASHRGRETQYF
TGCAGTGCTAGTCACAGGGGGCGGGAGACCCAGTACTTC
>TRBD1|TRBV9|TRBJ1-1|NA
CASSALDRVEAEAFF
TGTGCCAGCAGCGCCTTAGACAGGGTTGAAGCTGAAGCTTTCTTT
>NA|TRBV5-1|TRBJ1-1|few
CASRSQGMNTEAFF
TGCGCCAGCAGAAGCCAGGGGATGAACACTGAAGCTTTCTTT
>NA|TRBV20-1|TRBJ2-7|NA
CSARRSASDYEQYF
TGCAGTGCTAGAAGGTCGGCTAGCGACTACGAGCAGTACTTC
>NA|TRBV9|TRBJ2-5|NA
CASSGGPHMGTETQYF
TGTGCCAGCAGCGGGGGCCCACACATGGGTACAGAGACCCAGTACTTC
>TRBD2|TRBV5-1|TRBJ2-2|few
CASSRLAGSTGELFF
TGCGCCAGCAGTAGACTAGCGGGGTCGACCGGGGAGCTGTTTTTT
>TRBD1|TRBV29-1|TRBJ2-7|few
CSVRQGADEQYF
TGCAGCGTCCGACAGGGGGCAGACGAGCAGTACTTC
>NA|TRBV2|TRBJ2-2|few
CASSEGVPVAGELFF
TGTGCCAGCAGTGAAGGGGTCCCGGTTGCCGGGGAGCTGTTTTTT
>TRBD1|TRBV7-2|TRBJ2-2|many
CASSFRTGVTGELFF
TGTGCCAGCAGCTTCCGGACAGGCGTCACCGGGGAGCTGTTTTTT
>NA|TRBV9|TRBJ2-3|NA
CASSPNTGDTQYF
TGTGCCAGCAGCCCCAACACGGGAGATACGCAGTATTTT
>NA|TRBV7-9|TRBJ2-1|many
CASSSGVGTEFF
TGTGCCAGCAGCTCCGGGGTAGGGACGGAGTTCTTC
>NA|TRBV20-1|TRBJ2-1|few
CSAPPGSGTGLGSYNEQFF
TGCAGTGCTCCCCCAGGCTCAGGGACTGGGCTGGGGTCCTACAATGAGCAGTTCTTC
>NA|TRBV28|TRBJ2-5|NA
CASSLSLEETQYF
TGTGCCAGCAGTTTAAGTCTAGAAGAGACCCAGTACTTC
>TRBD1|TRBV18|TRBJ2-1|few
CASSPGQGTYNEQFF
TGTGCCAGCTCACCGGGACAGGGGACCTACAATGAGCAGTTCTTC
>TRBD1|TRBV27|TRBJ2-6|few
CASSSGTVPVLTF
TGTGCCAGCAGTTCTGGGACAGTTCCCGTCCTGACTTTC
>NA|TRBV5-1|TRBJ2-5|NA
CASSLQQGGIETQYF
TGCGCCAGCAGCTTGCAACAGGGGGGGATAGAGACCCAGTACTTC
>TRBD2|TRBV5-4|TRBJ2-5|NA
CASSGGGMGETQYF
TGTGCCAGCAGCGGCGGGGGGATGGGTGAGACCCAGTACTTC
>NA|TRBV7-9|TRBJ1-1|few
CASSARSETEAFF
TGTGCCAGCAGTGCCCGGTCGGAGACTGAAGCTTTCTTT
>NA|TRBV5-1|TRBJ1-2|few
CASSLASGNGYTF
TGCGCCAGCAGCTTGGCCTCTGGTAACGGCTACACCTTC
>TRBD1|TRBV6-6|TRBJ2-3|NA
CASMWDSGSSTDTQYF
TGTGCCAGCATGTGGGACAGTGGTTCTAGCACAGATACGCAGTATTTT
>NA|TRBV6-1|TRBJ2-6|few
CASANSGANVLTF
TGTGCCAGCGCAAACTCTGGGGCCAACGTCCTGACTTTC
>NA|TRBV21-1|TRBJ1-4|few
CASSNGTGDRINEKLFF
TGTGCCAGCAGCAACGGAACAGGGGACAGAATTAATGAAAAACTGTTTTTT
>NA|TRBV11-2|TRBJ2-1|few
CASSLGIDEQFF
TGTGCCAGCAGCCTAGGGATCGATGAGCAGTTCTTC
>TRBD1|TRBV7-2|TRBJ1-2|NA
CASSLGQTYGYTF
TGTGCCAGCAGCTTGGGACAGACCTATGGCTACACCTTC